A single T cell receptor (beta chain) is shown here with its context. TCRdb's copy holds only in-frame clones and misses some; the assay was immunoSEQ multiplex PCR. The profile shows tens of thousands of clones, around 91% of them singletons. The record originates from a study of graft-versus-host responses after intestinal transplantation. Germline loops: CDR1 SGHAT, CDR2 FQNNGV. This CDR3 spans 15 amino acids. The clonotype was recovered from a human patient who received an intestinal transplant, so some T cells may come from the graft donor. The sequenced sample was PBMCs, obtained around 120 days after intestinal transplantation. The chain links TRBV11-2 to TRBJ2-5; 8 bases align to TRBD2. The J call may be mistaken, given a closer DNA end match to TRBJ2-7. This CDR3 reads CASSHSGRAEYEQYF. The CDR3 nucleotides read TGTGCCAGCAGTCATTCCGGGAGGGCGGAGTACGAGCAGTACTTC.